This T cell receptor (beta chain) was obtained from a study of CD8+ T cells in alopecia areata. The CDR3 runs 15 residues. Germline V gene sequence: CDR1 GTSNPN, CDR2 SVGIG (reference sequence). With 0 bases removed from V and 4 bases from J, the gap between germline ends came to 15 bases. Reverse transcription of extracted RNA yielded cDNA, which provided the sequencing template. The repertoire was sequenced with immunoSEQ multiplex PCR; TCRdb's copy has only in-frame clones and lacks some. The repertoire holds 200,000 or so clones, with 35% to 40% as singletons. Specified treatment: oral pan-JAK inhibitor, 5-10 mg twice daily.

The rearrangement uses TRBV30 and TRBJ1-1, with D possibly TRBD1 on 6 matching bases. The receptor was isolated from a human donor with alopecia areata. The material was CD4+ T cells sorted from blood, obtained between weeks 30 and 35, from a patient treated with tofacitinib. The CDR3 DNA sequence: TGTGCCTGGAGTGTACCCGGGGGCTTGAGCACTGAAGCTTTCTTT. Amino acid sequence: CAWSVPGGLSTEAFF.